This record covers a single TCR beta chain. The germline CDR1 and CDR2 sequences are LNHDA and SQIVND (reference sequence). This CDR3 spans 16 amino acids. The V gene lost 4 bases and the J gene lost 6 bases, with 18 bases spanning the gap. As processed by the authors: For nucleated cells, counts were estimated from reference gene primer amplification. Method: immunoSEQ multiplex PCR; TCRdb's copy keeps in-frame clones and lacks some. The V and J calls and the clone size are those of that table, but D and trimming were determined from the DNA. The table lists 450,000 to 500,000 clones, approximately 83% of them singletons. This sample is part of a study of blood T cell repertoires in COVID-19. Study information: Whether acute or convalescent, the COVID-19 samples came from the United States, Italy and Spain. PBMCs, B-cell-depleted T cells, or T cells provided the cDNA or gDNA that made up the material.

Sequencing input: peripheral blood. The chain couples TRBV19 to TRBJ2-2, with D possibly TRBD2 on 6 matching bases. The clonotype was recovered from a human donor in a cohort sampled during active COVID-19. The CDR3 sequence is CASSTTGTLIAGELFF. The CDR3, as DNA: TGTGCCAGTAGTACAACCGGGACTCTAATCGCCGGGGAGCTGTTTTTT.